The T cell receptor (beta chain) under discussion was sequenced for a study of blood T cell repertoires in COVID-19. Per the study methods: Using reference gene primer amplification, nucleated cell counts were estimated. The data were produced by immunoSEQ multiplex PCR, yet TCRdb's version contains in-frame clones alone and is incomplete. The DNA was the basis for D and trimming; V, J and clone size are from that table. The table includes roughly 34,000 clones, about nine tenths detected once. This CDR3 region has 17 residues. Germline values: CDR1 SGHNT, CDR2 YENEEA. The V end was cut by 4 bases, the J end by 3 bases, with 18 bases between.

This receptor was taken from a woman over 75 with active or convalescent COVID-19. The source material was peripheral blood. The chain joins TRBV11-3 to TRBJ1-4; the D gene is possibly TRBD1 (5 bases). CDR3 protein: CASSSVPQGEANEKLFF. The CDR3 DNA reads TGTGCCAGCAGCTCAGTTCCGCAGGGTGAGGCTAATGAAAAACTGTTTTTT.